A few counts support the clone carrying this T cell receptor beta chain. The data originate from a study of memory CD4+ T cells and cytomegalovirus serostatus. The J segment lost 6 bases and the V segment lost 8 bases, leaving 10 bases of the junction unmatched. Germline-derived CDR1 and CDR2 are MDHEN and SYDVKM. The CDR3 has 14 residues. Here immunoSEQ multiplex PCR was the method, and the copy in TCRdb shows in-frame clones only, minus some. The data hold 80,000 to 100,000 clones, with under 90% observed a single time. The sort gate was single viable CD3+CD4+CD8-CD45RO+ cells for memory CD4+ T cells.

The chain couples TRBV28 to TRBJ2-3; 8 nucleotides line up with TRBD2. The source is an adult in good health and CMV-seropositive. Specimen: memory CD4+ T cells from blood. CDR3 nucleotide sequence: TGTGCCAGCCGCACTAGCGGATGGGGGGATACGCAGTATTTT. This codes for CASRTSGWGDTQYF.